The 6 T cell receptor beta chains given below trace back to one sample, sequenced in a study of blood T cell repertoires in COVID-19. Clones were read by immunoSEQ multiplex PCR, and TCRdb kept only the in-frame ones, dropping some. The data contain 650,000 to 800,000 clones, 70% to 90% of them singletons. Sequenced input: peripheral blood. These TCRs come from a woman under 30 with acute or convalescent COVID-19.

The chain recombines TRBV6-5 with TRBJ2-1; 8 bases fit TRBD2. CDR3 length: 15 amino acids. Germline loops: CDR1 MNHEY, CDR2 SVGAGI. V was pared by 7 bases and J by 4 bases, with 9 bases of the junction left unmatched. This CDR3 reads CASNGGTRSYNEQFF. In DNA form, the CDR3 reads TGTGCCAGCAACGGTGGGACTAGGTCGTACAATGAGCAGTTCTTC.

Here the CDR3 reads CASSYFQGGTEAFF. The CDR3 DNA reads TGTGCCAGCAGCTATTTCCAGGGGGGCACTGAAGCTTTCTTT. The chain has TRBV11-2 and TRBJ1-1; 7 bases agree with TRBD1. CDR3 length: 14 residues. Germline trimming cut 4 bases from V and 4 bases from J; bases unmatched to any gene: 6. Germline V gene data show CDR1 as SGHAT and CDR2 as FQNNGV.

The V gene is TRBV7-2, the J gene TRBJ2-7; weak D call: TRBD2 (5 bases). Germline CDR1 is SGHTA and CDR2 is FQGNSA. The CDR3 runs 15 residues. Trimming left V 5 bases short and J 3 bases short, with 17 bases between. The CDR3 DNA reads TGTGCCAGCAGCCCTGAGGCGACTCGGGGCTACGAGCAGTACTTC. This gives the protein CASSPEATRGYEQYF.

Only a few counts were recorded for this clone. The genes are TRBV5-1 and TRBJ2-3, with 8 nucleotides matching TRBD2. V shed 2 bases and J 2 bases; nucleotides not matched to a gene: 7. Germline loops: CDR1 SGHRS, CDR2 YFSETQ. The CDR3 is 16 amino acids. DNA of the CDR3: TGCGCCAGCAGCTTAAGTGGCGGGGGGACCACAGATACGCAGTATTTT. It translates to CASSLSGGGTTDTQYF.

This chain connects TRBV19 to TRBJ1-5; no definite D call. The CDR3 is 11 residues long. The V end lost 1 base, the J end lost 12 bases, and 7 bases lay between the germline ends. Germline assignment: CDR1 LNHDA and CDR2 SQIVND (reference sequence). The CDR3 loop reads CASSIGGYQHF. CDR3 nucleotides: TGTGCCAGTAGTATAGGCGGTTACCAGCATTTT. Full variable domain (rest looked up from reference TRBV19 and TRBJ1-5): DGGITQSPKYLFRKEGQNVTLSCEQNLNHDAMYWYRQDPGQGLRLIYYSQIVNDFQKGDIAEGYSVSREKKESFPLTVTSAQKNPTAFYLCASSIGGYQHFGDGTRLSIL.

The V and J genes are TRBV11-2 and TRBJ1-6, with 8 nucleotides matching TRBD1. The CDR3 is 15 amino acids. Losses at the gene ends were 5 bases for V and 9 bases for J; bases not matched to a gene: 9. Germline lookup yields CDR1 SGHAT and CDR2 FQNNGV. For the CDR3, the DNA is TGTGCCAGCAGCACACTCGGGACAGGAGGTTCACCCCTCCACTTT. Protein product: CASSTLGTGGSPLHF.